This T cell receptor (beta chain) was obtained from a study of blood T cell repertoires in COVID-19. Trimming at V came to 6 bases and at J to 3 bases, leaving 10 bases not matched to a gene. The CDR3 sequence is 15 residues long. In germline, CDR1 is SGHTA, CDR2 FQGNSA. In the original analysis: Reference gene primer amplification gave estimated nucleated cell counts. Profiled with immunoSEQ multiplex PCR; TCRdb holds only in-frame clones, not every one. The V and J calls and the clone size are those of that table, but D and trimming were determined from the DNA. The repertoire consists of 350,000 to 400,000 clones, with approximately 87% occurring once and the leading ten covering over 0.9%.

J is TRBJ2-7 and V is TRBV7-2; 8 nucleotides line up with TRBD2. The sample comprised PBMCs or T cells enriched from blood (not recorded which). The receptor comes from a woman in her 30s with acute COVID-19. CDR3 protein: CASRLTSGGFYEQYF. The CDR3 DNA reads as TGTGCCAGCAGACTAACTAGCGGCGGGTTCTACGAGCAGTACTTC.